The present TCR beta chain was sequenced within a study of control samples from healthy donors and cancer patients. TCRdb keeps only in-frame clones here, not all; method: immunoSEQ multiplex PCR. The table includes around 31,000 clones, around 94% detected once. Unmatched junction bases numbered 3, after V lost 4 bases and J lost 1 base. This CDR3 contains 14 residues. Per the germline V gene, CDR1 is LNHDA and CDR2 is SQIVND (reference sequence). This TCR was recovered from a man aged 55 to 70 in good health. V is TRBV19 and J is TRBJ1-1; 7 bases agree with TRBD1. The sequenced sample consisted of blood. Here the CDR3 reads CASSKGAKNTEAFF. In DNA form, the CDR3 reads TGTGCCAGTAGTAAGGGGGCCAAGAACACTGAAGCTTTCTTT.